A selection of T cell receptor beta chains follows, all from one sample in a study of OX40 agonist ivuxolimab in advanced cancers. Using immunoSEQ multiplex PCR, the repertoire was profiled, and TCRdb retains in-frame clones only, with some absent. The sample lists 100,000 or so clones, around 91% seen once, with about 0.89% in the top ten. Sequenced material: CD4+ or CD8+ T cells sorted from blood, taken in a trial of the OX40 agonist ivuxolimab. These TCRs come from an adult with an advanced solid tumor such as melanoma, head and neck, liver or kidney cancer. Each CDR3 is given with its conserved first and last residue. The D gene is left open where the match is weak. Size values are once, few and many counts, or a class for expanded clones, and some rows have none.

length	size	V	D	J	CDR3	DNA
12	-	TRBV30	-	TRBJ2-3	CAWSFHKDTQYF	TGTGCCTGGAGCTTTCATAAAGATACGCAGTATTTT
13	-	TRBV2	-	TRBJ1-2	CASNPRGFEGYTF	TGTGCCAGCAACCCTCGAGGGTTCGAGGGCTACACCTTC
15	-	TRBV6-5	TRBD1	TRBJ1-2	CASRSPQTGAGGYTF	TGTGCCAGCAGGTCCCCCCAGACAGGGGCAGGCGGCTACACCTTC
15	-	TRBV4-1	-	TRBJ1-4	CASSGPGRTNEKLFF	TGCGCCAGCAGCGGACCAGGGAGGACTAATGAAAAACTGTTTTTT
14	-	TRBV29-1	-	TRBJ2-5	CSVDSRGIQETQYF	TGCAGCGTTGATAGTCGGGGGATCCAAGAGACCCAGTACTTC
15	-	TRBV6-5	TRBD1	TRBJ1-4	CASSKTTGTNEKLFF	TGTGCCAGCAGTAAGACGACAGGGACCAATGAAAAACTGTTTTTT
11	-	TRBV5-1	-	TRBJ2-1	CASSFYNEQFF	TGCGCCAGCAGCTTCTACAATGAGCAGTTCTTC
15	-	TRBV6-6	TRBD1	TRBJ1-1	CASSYSGTGYTEAFF	TGTGCCAGCAGTTACTCGGGGACAGGATACACTGAAGCTTTCTTT
19	-	TRBV28	TRBD1	TRBJ1-5	CASSPRQGTFSHSNQPQHF	TGTGCCAGCAGTCCCCGACAGGGAACCTTTTCCCATAGCAATCAGCCCCAGCATTTT
14	-	TRBV30	-	TRBJ1-2	CAWSVGRTNYGYTF	TGTGCCTGGAGTGTCGGCAGAACTAACTATGGCTACACCTTC
16	-	TRBV6-6	TRBD2	TRBJ2-1	CASSYLGTSGFDEQFF	TGTGCCAGCAGTTACCTTGGGACTAGCGGGTTCGATGAGCAGTTCTTC
17	-	TRBV10-3	TRBD2	TRBJ2-7	CAISEGIAGGLSYEQYF	TGTGCCATCAGTGAGGGAATAGCGGGAGGACTCTCCTACGAGCAGTACTTC
15	-	TRBV7-8	TRBD1	TRBJ2-7	CASSLLGQGADEQYF	TGTGCCAGCAGCTTATTGGGACAGGGGGCGGACGAGCAGTACTTC
13	-	TRBV7-8	-	TRBJ2-1	CASSLGLYNEQFF	TGTGCCAGCAGCTTGGGACTCTACAATGAGCAGTTCTTC
17	once	TRBV11-2	TRBD2	TRBJ2-2	CASSLDLVAGRRGELFF	TGTGCCAGCAGCTTAGATCTAGTAGCGGGACGACGCGGGGAGCTGTTTTTT
15	-	TRBV7-2	TRBD2	TRBJ2-7	CASSSQLAGSYEQYF	TGTGCCAGCAGCTCCCAACTAGCGGGATCCTACGAGCAGTACTTC
15	-	TRBV28	TRBD2	TRBJ2-1	CASSFPLAGYNEQFF	TGTGCCAGCAGTTTTCCGCTAGCGGGGTACAATGAGCAGTTCTTC
15	-	TRBV6-5	TRBD2	TRBJ2-5	CASSPLPGREETQYF	TGTGCCAGCAGTCCTTTGCCAGGGAGGGAGGAGACCCAGTACTTC
15	-	TRBV5-1	-	TRBJ2-7	CASSSSPGNSYEQYF	TGCGCCAGCAGCTCCTCGCCGGGAAATTCCTACGAGCAGTACTTC
17	-	TRBV5-1	TRBD1	TRBJ1-3	CASSSGQGPTSGNTIYF	TGCGCCAGCAGCTCCGGACAGGGGCCGACCTCTGGAAACACCATATATTTT
15	-	TRBV7-3	-	TRBJ2-1	CASSLLGSSYNEQFF	TGTGCCAGCAGCTTACTCGGAAGCTCCTACAATGAGCAGTTCTTC
14	once	TRBV19	-	TRBJ2-7	CASSTTGTSYEQYF	TGTGCCAGTAGTACCACAGGGACCTCCTACGAGCAGTACTTC